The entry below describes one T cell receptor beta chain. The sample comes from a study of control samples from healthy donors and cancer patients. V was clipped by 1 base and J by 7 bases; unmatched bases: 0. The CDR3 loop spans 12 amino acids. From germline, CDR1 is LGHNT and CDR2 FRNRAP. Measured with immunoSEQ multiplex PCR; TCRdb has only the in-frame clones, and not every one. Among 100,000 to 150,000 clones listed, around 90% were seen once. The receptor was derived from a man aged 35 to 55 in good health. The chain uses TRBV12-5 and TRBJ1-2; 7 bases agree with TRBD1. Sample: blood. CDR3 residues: CASGLDRGGYTF. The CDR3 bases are TGTGCTAGTGGTTTGGACAGGGGTGGCTACACCTTC.